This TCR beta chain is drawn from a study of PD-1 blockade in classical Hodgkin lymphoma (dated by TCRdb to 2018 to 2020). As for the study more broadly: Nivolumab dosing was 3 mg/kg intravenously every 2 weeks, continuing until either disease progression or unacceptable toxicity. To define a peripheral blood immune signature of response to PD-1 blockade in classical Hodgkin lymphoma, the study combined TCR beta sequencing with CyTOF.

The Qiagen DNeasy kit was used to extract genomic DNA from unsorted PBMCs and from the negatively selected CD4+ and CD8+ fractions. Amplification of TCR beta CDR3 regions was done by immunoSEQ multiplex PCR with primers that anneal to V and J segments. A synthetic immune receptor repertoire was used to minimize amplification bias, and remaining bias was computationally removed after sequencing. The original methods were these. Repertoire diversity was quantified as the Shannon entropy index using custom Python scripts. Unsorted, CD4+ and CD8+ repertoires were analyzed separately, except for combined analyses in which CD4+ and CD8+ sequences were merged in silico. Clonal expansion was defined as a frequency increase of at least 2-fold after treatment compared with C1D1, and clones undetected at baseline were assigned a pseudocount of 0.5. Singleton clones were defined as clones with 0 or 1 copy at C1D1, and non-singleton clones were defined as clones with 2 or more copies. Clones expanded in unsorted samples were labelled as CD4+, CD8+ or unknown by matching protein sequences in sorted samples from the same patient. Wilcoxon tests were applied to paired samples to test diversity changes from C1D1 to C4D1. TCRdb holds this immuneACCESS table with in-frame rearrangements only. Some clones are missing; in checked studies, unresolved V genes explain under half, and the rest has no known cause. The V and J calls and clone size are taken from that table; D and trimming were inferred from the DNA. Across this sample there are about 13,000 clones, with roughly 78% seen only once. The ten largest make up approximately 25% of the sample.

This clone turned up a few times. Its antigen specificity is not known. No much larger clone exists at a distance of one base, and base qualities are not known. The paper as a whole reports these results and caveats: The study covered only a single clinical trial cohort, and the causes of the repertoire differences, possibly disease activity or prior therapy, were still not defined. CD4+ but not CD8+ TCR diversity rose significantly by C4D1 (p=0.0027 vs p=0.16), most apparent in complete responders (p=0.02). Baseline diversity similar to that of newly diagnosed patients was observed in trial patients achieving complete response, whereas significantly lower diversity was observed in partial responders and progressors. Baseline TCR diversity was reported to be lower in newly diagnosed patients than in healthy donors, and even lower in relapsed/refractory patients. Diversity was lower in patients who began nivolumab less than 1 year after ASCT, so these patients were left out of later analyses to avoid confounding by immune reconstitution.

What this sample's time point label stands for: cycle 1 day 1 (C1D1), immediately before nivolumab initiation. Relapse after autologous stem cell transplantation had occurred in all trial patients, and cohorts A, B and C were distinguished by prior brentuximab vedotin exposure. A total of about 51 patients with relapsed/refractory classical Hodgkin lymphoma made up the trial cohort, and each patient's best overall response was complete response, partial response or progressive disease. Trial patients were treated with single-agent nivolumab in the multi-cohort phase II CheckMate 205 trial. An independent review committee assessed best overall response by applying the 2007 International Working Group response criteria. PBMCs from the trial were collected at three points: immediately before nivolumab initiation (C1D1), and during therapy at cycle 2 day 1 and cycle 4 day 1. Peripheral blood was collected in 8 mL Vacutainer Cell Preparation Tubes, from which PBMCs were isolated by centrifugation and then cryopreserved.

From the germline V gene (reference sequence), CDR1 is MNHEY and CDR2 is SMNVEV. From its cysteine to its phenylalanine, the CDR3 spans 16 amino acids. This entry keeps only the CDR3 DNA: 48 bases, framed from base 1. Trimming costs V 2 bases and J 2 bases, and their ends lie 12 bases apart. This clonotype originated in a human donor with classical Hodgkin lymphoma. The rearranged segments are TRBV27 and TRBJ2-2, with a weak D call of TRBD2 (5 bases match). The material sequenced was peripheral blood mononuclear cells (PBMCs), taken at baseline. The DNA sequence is TGTGCCAGCAGTTTAGTCGTCGGGGTTAACACCGGGGAGCTGTTTTTT. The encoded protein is CASSLVVGVNTGELFF.